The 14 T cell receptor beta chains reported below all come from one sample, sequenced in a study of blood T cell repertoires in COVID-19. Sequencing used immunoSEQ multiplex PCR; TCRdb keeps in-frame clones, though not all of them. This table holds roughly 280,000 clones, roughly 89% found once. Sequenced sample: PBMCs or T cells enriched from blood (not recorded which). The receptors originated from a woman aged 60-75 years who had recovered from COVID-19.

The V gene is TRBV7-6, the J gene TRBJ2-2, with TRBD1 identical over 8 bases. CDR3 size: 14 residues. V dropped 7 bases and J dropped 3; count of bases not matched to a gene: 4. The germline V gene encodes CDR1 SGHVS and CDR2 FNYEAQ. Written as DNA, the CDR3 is TGTGCCAGCACCCAGGGGGCAGACACCGGGGAGCTGTTTTTT. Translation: CASTQGADTGELFF.

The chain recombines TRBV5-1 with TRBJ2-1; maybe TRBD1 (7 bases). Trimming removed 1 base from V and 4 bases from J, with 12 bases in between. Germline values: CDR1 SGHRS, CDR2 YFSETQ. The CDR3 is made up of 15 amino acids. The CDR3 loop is CASSLQGGGYNEQFF. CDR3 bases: TGCGCCAGCAGCTTGCAGGGGGGAGGTTACAATGAGCAGTTCTTC.

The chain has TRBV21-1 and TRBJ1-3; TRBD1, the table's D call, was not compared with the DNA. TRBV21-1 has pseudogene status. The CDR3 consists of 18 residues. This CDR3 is CASSKGRTGPHSGNTIYF. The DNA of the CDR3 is TGTGCCAGCAGCAAAGGAAGGACAGGGCCCCACTCTGGAAACACCATATATTTT.

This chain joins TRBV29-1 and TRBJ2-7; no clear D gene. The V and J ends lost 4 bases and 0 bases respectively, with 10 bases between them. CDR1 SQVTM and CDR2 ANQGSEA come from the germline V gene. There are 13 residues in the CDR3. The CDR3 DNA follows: TGCAGCGTTGGGTCAGGTAGCTCCTACGAGCAGTACTTC. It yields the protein CSVGSGSSYEQYF.

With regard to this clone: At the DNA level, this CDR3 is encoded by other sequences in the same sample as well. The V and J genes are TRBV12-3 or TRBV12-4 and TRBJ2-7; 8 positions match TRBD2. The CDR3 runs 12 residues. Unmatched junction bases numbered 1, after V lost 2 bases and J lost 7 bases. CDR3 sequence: CASSLLAGEQYF. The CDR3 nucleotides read TGTGCCAGCAGTTTACTAGCGGGTGAGCAGTACTTC.

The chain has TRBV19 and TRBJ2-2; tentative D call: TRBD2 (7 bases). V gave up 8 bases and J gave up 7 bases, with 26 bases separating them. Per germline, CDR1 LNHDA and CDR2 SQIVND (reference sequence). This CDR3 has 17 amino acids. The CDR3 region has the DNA TGTGCCAGTCGGACGCTAGGGGGAGGGCCAGTTGGCGGGGAGCTGTTTTTT. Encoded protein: CASRTLGGGPVGGELFF. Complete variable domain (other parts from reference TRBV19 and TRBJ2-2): DGGITQSPKYLFRKEGQNVTLSCEQNLNHDAMYWYRQDPGQGLRLIYYSQIVNDFQKGDIAEGYSVSREKKESFPLTVTSAQKNPTAFYLCASRTLGGGPVGGELFFGEGSRLTVL.

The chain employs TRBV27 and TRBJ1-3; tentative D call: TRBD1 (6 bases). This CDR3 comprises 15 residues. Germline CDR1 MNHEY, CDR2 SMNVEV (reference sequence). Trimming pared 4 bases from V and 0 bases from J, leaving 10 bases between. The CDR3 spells CASSWTVFSGNTIYF. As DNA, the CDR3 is TGTGCCAGCAGTTGGACAGTATTCTCTGGAAACACCATATATTTT.

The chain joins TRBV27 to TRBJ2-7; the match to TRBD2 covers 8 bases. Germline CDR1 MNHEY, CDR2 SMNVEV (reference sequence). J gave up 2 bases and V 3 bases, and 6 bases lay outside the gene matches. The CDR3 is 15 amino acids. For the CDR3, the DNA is TGTGCCAGCAGTTTGTTTAGCGGGGCCACCTACGAGCAGTACTTC. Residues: CASSLFSGATYEQYF.

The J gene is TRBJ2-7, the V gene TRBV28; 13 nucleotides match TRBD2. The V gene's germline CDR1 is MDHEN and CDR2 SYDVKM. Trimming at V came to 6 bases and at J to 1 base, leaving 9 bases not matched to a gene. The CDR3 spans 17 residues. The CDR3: CASRPTSGRANSYEQYF. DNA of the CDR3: TGTGCCAGCAGGCCTACTAGCGGGAGGGCCAATTCCTACGAGCAGTACTTC.

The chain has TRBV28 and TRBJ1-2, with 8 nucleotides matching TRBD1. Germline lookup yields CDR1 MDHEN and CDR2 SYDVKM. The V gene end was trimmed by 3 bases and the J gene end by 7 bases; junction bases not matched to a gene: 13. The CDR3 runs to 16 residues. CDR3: CASSFALAAGGRGYTF. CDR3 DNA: TGTGCCAGCAGTTTTGCCTTGGCGGCAGGGGGCCGTGGCTACACCTTC.

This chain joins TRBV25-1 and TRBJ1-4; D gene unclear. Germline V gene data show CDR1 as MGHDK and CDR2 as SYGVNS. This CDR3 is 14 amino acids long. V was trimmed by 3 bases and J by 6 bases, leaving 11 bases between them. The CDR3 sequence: CASSEGRRDEKLFF. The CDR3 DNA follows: TGTGCCAGCAGTGAGGGGAGACGGGATGAAAAACTGTTTTTT.

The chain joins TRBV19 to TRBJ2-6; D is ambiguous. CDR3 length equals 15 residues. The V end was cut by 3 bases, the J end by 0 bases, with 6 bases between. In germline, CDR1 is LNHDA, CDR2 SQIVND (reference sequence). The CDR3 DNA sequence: TGTGCCAGTAGTATCCAACTCTCTGGGGCCAACGTCCTGACTTTC. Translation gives CASSIQLSGANVLTF.

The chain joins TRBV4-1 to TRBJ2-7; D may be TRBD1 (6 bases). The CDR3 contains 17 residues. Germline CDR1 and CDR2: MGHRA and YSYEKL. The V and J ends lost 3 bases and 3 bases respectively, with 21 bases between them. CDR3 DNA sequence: TGCGCCAGCAGCCACGGTTTTAAACAGGGACCTCGCTACGAGCAGTACTTC. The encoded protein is CASSHGFKQGPRYEQYF.

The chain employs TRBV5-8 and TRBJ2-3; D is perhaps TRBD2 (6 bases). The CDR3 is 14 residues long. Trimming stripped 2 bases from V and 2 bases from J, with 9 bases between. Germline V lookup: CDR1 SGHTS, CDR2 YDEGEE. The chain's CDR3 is CASSFGGLTDTQYF. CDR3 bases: TGTGCCAGCAGCTTCGGGGGACTCACAGATACGCAGTATTTT.